Listed here is a single T cell receptor (beta chain). Its specific antigen is unknown. No base-level quality is on record; no much larger clone is a single base apart. One collaborating source in Seattle enrolled patients while the patients were actively infected and followed the patients over time throughout the course of disease. The collaborating institutions used their own protocols to collect whole blood in K2EDTA tubes. Collaborator samples were shipped for TCRbeta analysis as frozen whole blood, isolated PBMCs, or DNA extracted from either sample type. The CDR3 runs 12 amino acids, cysteine and phenylalanine included. Kept here is only the CDR3 DNA, which spans 36 bases and is read in frame from base 1. V loses 2 bases, J loses 5 bases, and the germline ends lie 7 bases apart. CDR1 and CDR2 are drawn from the germline V gene (reference sequence): GTSNPN, SVGIG. This entry is derived from a study of blood T cell repertoires in COVID-19 (TCRdb year 2020). Regarding the study in general: The collaborator samples originated in the United States, Italy and Spain and spanned the acute and convalescent phases of COVID-19. The material from the prospective study consisted of cDNA or gDNA derived from T cells, B-cell-depleted T cells, or PBMCs. Deeply sampled blood TCRbeta repertoires from subjects exposed to, actively infected with, or recovered from COVID-19 were included in the dataset. The repertoires were released in a freely available public database meant as a resource for research on the immune response to SARS-CoV-2. Samples were obtained from the ongoing ImmuneRACE study (first 160 participants) and from 1,000 to 1,500 subjects provided by 6 global collaborators. Sample metadata almost always included a de-identified subject ID, COVID-19 status, age in years and sex. Where HLA class I and class II types were available, the types were taken from metadata supplied by the sample provider, not from assay-based typing. Overall study results and their limits: The quantity of clinical and demographic metadata differed by source and by participant and was supplied without curation.

TCRbeta CDR3 regions were amplified from genomic DNA using the immunoSEQ Assay, a bias-controlled multiplex PCR. Concerning the study's data processing: Within the assay, amplification of reference gene primers was used to estimate how many nucleated cells each sample contained. Sequence reads were collapsed and filtered to measure the absolute abundance of every unique TCRbeta CDR3 rearrangement. For each sample, productive Simpson clonality was calculated as the square root of Simpson's diversity index across productive rearrangements. TCRdb carries this immuneACCESS record with in-frame sequences only. Its versions omit some clonotypes, under half of them owing to an unresolved V gene in the studies checked, with the rest unexplained. Clonal size and the V and J genes are those of that table, whereas D and trimming came from the DNA. The sample yields 250,000 to 350,000 clones; almost 90% were counted once. Roughly 10% of the sample comes from the top ten.

The receptor was isolated from a woman in her twenties or thirties with COVID-19, enrolled during active disease. Sequencing used peripheral blood. In this chain, TRBV30 is recombined with TRBJ1-5, with the D gene not confidently named. Read as DNA, the sequence is TGTGCCTGGAGTCCCGGAGATCAGCCCCAGCATTTT. Its translation is CAWSPGDQPQHF.